Presented here are 25 T cell receptor beta chains from one specimen sequenced in a study of blood T cell repertoires in COVID-19. Only in-frame clones appear in the TCRdb table, and some are missing; sequencing was by immunoSEQ multiplex PCR. The profile shows 30,000 to 40,000 clones, roughly 80% of them singletons. The source material was peripheral blood. These receptors all come from a man older than 75 with acute or convalescent COVID-19.

This clone was found once. The V gene is TRBV7-2, the J gene TRBJ1-5; weak D call: TRBD1 (6 bases). The CDR3 is 14 residues long. Per the germline V gene, CDR1 is SGHTA and CDR2 is FQGNSA. V shed 1 base and J shed 4 bases, with 8 bases lying between them. Here the CDR3 reads CASSLDRVNQPQHF. The CDR3 DNA sequence: TGTGCCAGCAGCTTAGACAGGGTGAATCAGCCCCAGCATTTT.

This clone was seen a few times. V gene TRBV12-3 or TRBV12-4 combines with J gene TRBJ1-6; D perhaps matches TRBD1 (5 bases). The length of the CDR3 is 13 residues. V was shortened by 3 bases and J by 8 bases, with 8 bases between the two germline ends. CDR3 DNA: TGTGCCAGCAGTTTTACCAGGGATTCACCCCTCCACTTT. It encodes CASSFTRDSPLHF.

The CDR3 sequence is CASSQDVQGDYGYTF. CDR3 coding DNA: TGTGCCAGCAGCCAAGACGTACAGGGGGACTATGGCTACACCTTC. The gene calls are TRBV4-2 and TRBJ1-2, with TRBD1 matching 8 bases. Germline CDR1 is LGHNA and CDR2 is YNFKEQ. V dropped 0 bases and J dropped 3; count of bases not matched to a gene: 3. CDR3 length: 15 amino acids.

The chain uses TRBV30 and TRBJ2-7, with 10 bases matching TRBD2. V gave up 5 bases and J gave up 6 bases; unmatched junction bases: 13. Germline CDR1 and CDR2: GTSNPN and SVGIG (reference sequence). The CDR3 covers 15 residues. The CDR3 coding sequence is TGTGCCTGGGTAGCGGGGGGCCGTTACGAGAGCGAGCAGTACTTC. Its translation: CAWVAGGRYESEQYF.

The chain has TRBV19 and TRBJ1-5; 11 nucleotides align to TRBD1. The junction had 4 bases not matched to a gene; V was cut back by 5 bases and J by 4 bases. Germline CDR1 and CDR2: LNHDA and SQIVND (reference sequence). The CDR3 covers 15 residues. The CDR3 DNA follows: TGTGCCAGTAGTTGGACAGGGGGCGGAAATCAGCCCCAGCATTTT. Amino acid sequence: CASSWTGGGNQPQHF.

The gene calls are TRBV6-1 and TRBJ2-7, with 12 nucleotides matching TRBD2. The germline CDR1 and CDR2 sequences are MNHNS and SASEGT. This CDR3 region has 17 residues. Trimming at V came to 3 bases and at J to 4 bases, leaving 10 bases not matched to a gene. CDR3 region: CASSDGASGRAMYEQYF. The CDR3 bases are TGTGCCAGCAGTGACGGGGCTAGCGGGAGGGCCATGTACGAGCAGTACTTC.

This clone was counted between two and nine times. The V call is TRBV7-9, the J call TRBJ2-3; 11 bases line up with TRBD2. V lost 0 bases, J lost 6 bases, and 2 bases stayed unmatched. CDR1 is SEHNR, CDR2 FQNEAQ, per germline (reference sequence). This CDR3 is built from 15 residues. CDR3 nucleotide sequence: TGTGCCAGCAGCTTAGCTAGCGGGAGGGCCGATACGCAGTATTTT. This sequence encodes CASSLASGRADTQYF.

V is TRBV2 and J is TRBJ1-1; D is possibly TRBD1 (6 bases). The germline V gene encodes CDR1 SNHLY and CDR2 FYNNEI. The length of the CDR3 is 13 residues. Between the trimmed V and J ends, which lost 1 base and 5 bases, there was a span of 8 bases. CDR3 amino acids: CASSEDRVTEAFF. The CDR3 coding sequence is TGTGCCAGCAGTGAAGACAGGGTGACTGAAGCTTTCTTT.

The chain is built from TRBV7-2 and TRBJ1-6; D is perhaps TRBD1 (5 bases). Per germline, CDR1 SGHTA and CDR2 FQGNSA. V was pared by 5 bases and J by 6 bases, with 17 bases between. The CDR3 loop spans 16 amino acids. The CDR3: CASSVRLGGGNSPLHF. CDR3 nucleotides: TGTGCCAGCAGCGTACGCCTCGGCGGGGGTAATTCACCCCTCCACTTT.

Worth noting for this clone: Other DNA sequences in this sample translate to the same CDR3. The chain is built from TRBV27 and TRBJ2-7, with TRBD1 as a possible D gene (6 bases). Deletions cut 5 bases from V and 4 bases from J, with 12 bases between. CDR1 and CDR2 from the germline V gene are MNHEY and SMNVEV (reference sequence). This CDR3 spans 13 amino acids. CDR3 region: CASSLAQGYEQYF. CDR3 nucleotides: TGTGCCAGCAGTCTAGCCCAGGGGTACGAGCAGTACTTC.

This clone came up a few times. The chain recombines TRBV11-2 with TRBJ1-2; D is unclear. Trimming stripped 1 base from V and 7 bases from J, with 10 bases between. The V gene's germline CDR1 is SGHAT and CDR2 FQNNGV. This CDR3 is 13 amino acids long. DNA for the CDR3: TGTGCCAGCAGCTTAGTCCAGGAAGGTGGCTACACCTTC. Residues: CASSLVQEGGYTF.

The J gene is TRBJ2-3, the V gene TRBV20-1; D possibly corresponds to TRBD1 (5 bases). The CDR3 is 11 amino acids. V was trimmed by 6 bases and J by 2 bases, leaving 6 bases between them. Germline values: CDR1 DFQATT, CDR2 SNEGSKA (reference sequence). This CDR3 is CSARDTDTQYF. The CDR3 nucleotides read TGCAGTGCCAGGGACACAGATACGCAGTATTTT.

The V and J genes are TRBV20-1 and TRBJ2-7, with D maybe TRBD1 (6 bases). Germline V gene lookup returns CDR1 DFQATT and CDR2 SNEGSKA (reference sequence). The CDR3 sequence is 11 residues long. The ends were cut back, 3 bases at V and 3 bases at J, with 6 bases in the middle. The CDR3 is CSASRGYEQYF. In nucleotides, the CDR3 is TGCAGTGCTAGCAGGGGCTACGAGCAGTACTTC.

This clone was counted at least ten times. The chain recombines TRBV4-3 with TRBJ1-6, with TRBD1 as a possible D gene (6 bases). The ends were cut back, 4 bases at V and 10 bases at J, with 14 bases in the middle. The germline V gene encodes CDR1 LGHNA and CDR2 YSLEER. The CDR3 spans 14 residues. CDR3 residues: CASSLEGGESPLHF. The CDR3 coding sequence is TGCGCCAGCAGCCTTGAGGGGGGGGAATCACCCCTCCACTTT.

The chain recombines TRBV24-1 with TRBJ2-7, with 9 bases aligning to TRBD1. The germline CDR1 and CDR2 sequences are KGHDR and SFDVKD. The CDR3 runs to 14 residues. Trimming took 6 bases from V and 4 from J; bases not matched to a gene: 6. CDR3 amino acids: CATSNRDRVYEQYF. DNA for the CDR3: TGTGCCACCAGTAACCGGGACAGGGTATACGAGCAGTACTTC.

The chain has TRBV4-3 and TRBJ2-1; 13 bases align to TRBD2. The length of the CDR3 is 17 residues. Germline trimming cut 4 bases from V and 8 bases from J; bases unmatched to any gene: 11. Germline CDR1 reads LGHNA; CDR2 reads YSLEER. Here the CDR3 DNA reads TGCGCCAGCAGCCTTGAGCCTCGACTAGCGGGGGGCGATGAGCAGTTCTTC. Translated: CASSLEPRLAGGDEQFF.

The chain is built from TRBV7-2 and TRBJ2-2; a possible D gene is TRBD2 (6 bases). This CDR3 spans 15 amino acids. The ends were cut back, 5 bases at V and 4 bases at J, with 14 bases in the middle. From germline, CDR1 is SGHTA and CDR2 FQGNSA. The CDR3: CASSPGGATTGELFF. In DNA form, the CDR3 reads TGTGCCAGCAGCCCCGGCGGGGCAACCACCGGGGAGCTGTTTTTT.

The rearrangement joins TRBV6-6 to TRBJ2-2; D possibly uses TRBD1 or TRBD2 (6 bases each). V gave up 10 bases and J gave up 1 base, with 13 bases separating them. The CDR3 sequence is 14 residues long. CDR1 is MNHNY and CDR2 is SVGAGI in the germline V gene (reference sequence). The DNA for the CDR3 is TGTGCCAACAGGGTGGGAGGGAACACCGGGGAGCTGTTTTTT. It translates to CANRVGGNTGELFF.

The chain employs TRBV18 and TRBJ2-7; 11 positions agree with TRBD2. V shed 3 bases and J 1 base; nucleotides not matched to a gene: 2. This CDR3 contains 15 residues. Germline CDR1 KGHSH, CDR2 LQKENI. The DNA of the CDR3 is TGTGCCAGCTCACCCCGGACTAGCGGGTCCTACGAGCAGTACTTC. It encodes CASSPRTSGSYEQYF. Full variable domain (remainder filled in from reference TRBV18 and TRBJ2-7): NAGVMQNPRHLVRRRGQEARLRCSPMKGHSHVYWYRQLPEEGLKFMVYLQKENIIDESGMPKERFSAEFPKEGPSILRIQQVVRGDSAAYFCASSPRTSGSYEQYFGPGTRLTVT.

This chain links TRBV25-1 with TRBJ2-3; 9 bases agree with TRBD2. V was pared by 6 bases and J by 4 bases, with 8 bases of the junction left unmatched. Per germline, CDR1 MGHDK and CDR2 SYGVNS. CDR3 length: 15 residues. The CDR3 nucleotides are TGTGCCAGCAGCGACGGCGGGGGGGCAGCAGATACGCAGTATTTT. As protein: CASSDGGGAADTQYF.

The rearrangement joins TRBV18 to TRBJ1-5; no reliable D call. This CDR3 is 15 amino acids long. The V and J ends lost 0 bases and 4 bases respectively, with 10 bases between them. The germline gives CDR1 KGHSH, CDR2 LQKENI. This chain's CDR3 is CASSPPEGGNQPQHF. The DNA of the CDR3 is TGTGCCAGCTCACCACCGGAGGGTGGGAATCAGCCCCAGCATTTT. Drawing the rest from reference TRBV18 and TRBJ1-5, the complete variable domain is NAGVMQNPRHLVRRRGQEARLRCSPMKGHSHVYWYRQLPEEGLKFMVYLQKENIIDESGMPKERFSAEFPKEGPSILRIQQVVRGDSAAYFCASSPPEGGNQPQHFGDGTRLSIL.

The chain joins TRBV3-1 (or the pseudogene TRBV3-2) to TRBJ2-1; possibly TRBD2 for D (6 bases). The V end was cut by 0 bases, the J end by 2 bases, with 14 bases between. The length of the CDR3 is 17 residues. Germline CDR1 and CDR2: LGHDT and YNNKEL (reference sequence). The CDR3 here is CASSQEITSLAYNEQFF. DNA for the CDR3: TGTGCCAGCAGCCAAGAAATAACTAGCCTCGCCTACAATGAGCAGTTCTTC.

The chain combines TRBV4-1 with TRBJ1-4; D is possibly TRBD1 (6 bases). V was cut by 4 bases and J by 4 bases, with 13 bases left in between. Germline V lookup: CDR1 MGHRA, CDR2 YSYEKL. This CDR3 has 15 residues. The chain's CDR3 is CASSREQGYNEKLFF. In DNA form, the CDR3 reads TGCGCCAGCAGCCGAGAACAGGGATATAATGAAAAACTGTTTTTT.

The V gene is TRBV19, the J gene TRBJ1-1; 9 bases are shared with TRBD1. J was trimmed by 4 bases and V by 6 bases; bases with no gene match: 3. Per the germline V gene, CDR1 is LNHDA and CDR2 is SQIVND (reference sequence). The CDR3 is 13 residues long. The DNA of the CDR3 is TGTGCCAGTAGGCAGACAGGGGGCACTGAAGCTTTCTTT. Translation: CASRQTGGTEAFF.

The chain couples TRBV9 to TRBJ1-3; TRBD1 aligns across 7 bases. V lost 0 bases, J lost 0 bases, and 6 bases stayed unmatched. CDR1 is SGDLS, CDR2 YYNGEE, per germline. The CDR3 contains 17 residues. This CDR3 is CASSVELGQYSGNTIYF. The CDR3 DNA reads as TGTGCCAGCAGCGTAGAGTTGGGACAGTACTCTGGAAACACCATATATTTT. The full variable domain, completed using reference TRBV9 and TRBJ1-3, is DSGVTQTPKHLITATGQRVTLRCSPRSGDLSVYWYQQSLDQGLQFLIQYYNGEERAKGNILERFSAQQFPDLHSELNLSSLELGDSALYFCASSVELGQYSGNTIYFGEGSWLTVV.